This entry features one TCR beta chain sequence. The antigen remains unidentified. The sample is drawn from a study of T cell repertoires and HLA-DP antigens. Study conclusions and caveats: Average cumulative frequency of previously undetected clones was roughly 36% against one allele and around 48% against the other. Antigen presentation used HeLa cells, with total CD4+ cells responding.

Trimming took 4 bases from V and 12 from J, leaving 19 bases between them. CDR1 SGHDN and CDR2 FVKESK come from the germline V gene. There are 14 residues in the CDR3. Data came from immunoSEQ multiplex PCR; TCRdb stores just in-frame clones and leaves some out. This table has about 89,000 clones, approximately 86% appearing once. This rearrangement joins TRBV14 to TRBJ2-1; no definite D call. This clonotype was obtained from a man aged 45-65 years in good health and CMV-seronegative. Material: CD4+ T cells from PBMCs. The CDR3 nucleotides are TGTGCCAGCAGCCCGACGACAAAGCCCTTCGGGCAGTTCTTC. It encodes CASSPTTKPFGQFF.